This T cell receptor (beta chain) was identified during a study of blood T cell repertoires in COVID-19. Study in general: The analysed material was cDNA or gDNA that came from T cells, B-cell-depleted T cells, or PBMCs.

CDR1 is KGHDR, CDR2 SFDVKD, per germline. The V and J ends lost 5 bases and 2 bases respectively, with 11 bases between them. CDR3 size: 14 residues. Study processing details: Estimated nucleated cell counts came from reference gene primer amplification. Profiled with immunoSEQ multiplex PCR; TCRdb holds only in-frame clones, not every one. Clonal size and the V and J genes are those of that table, whereas D and trimming came from the DNA. The data hold more than 70,000 clones, with around 90% observed a single time. Sequencing used peripheral blood. The V call is TRBV24-1, the J call TRBJ1-2; TRBD1 is a possible D gene (6 bases). The receptor was isolated from a man over 45 with active COVID-19. The CDR3 protein is CATSAQGFNYGYTF. The DNA for the CDR3 is TGTGCCACCAGTGCACAGGGATTCAACTATGGCTACACCTTC.